The 18 T cell receptor beta chains below were found in one sample sequenced in a study of blood T cell repertoires in COVID-19. Measured with immunoSEQ multiplex PCR; TCRdb has only the in-frame clones, and not every one. The table shows 150,000 to 200,000 clones, with roughly 80% occurring only once. The sample was peripheral blood. The source is a woman aged 55-70 years with COVID-19, enrolled during active disease.

The V gene is TRBV9, the J gene TRBJ1-1; no clear D gene. The V gene's germline CDR1 is SGDLS and CDR2 YYNGEE. This CDR3 region has 15 residues. Trimming cost V 0 bases and J 1 base, with 10 bases left between them. For the CDR3, the DNA is TGTGCCAGCAGCGTAGCGGGAAAAGGGAACACTGAAGCTTTCTTT. Translating it yields CASSVAGKGNTEAFF.

This clone was detected only a few times. The rearrangement links TRBV6-5 to TRBJ1-6, with TRBD1 as a possible D gene (5 bases). The length of the CDR3 is 15 residues. Germline loops: CDR1 MNHEY, CDR2 SVGAGI. V was trimmed by 7 bases and J by 11 bases, leaving 21 bases between them. The CDR3 DNA is TGTGCCAGCAAGGCGACCGGGGGAGAGGAGCCACCCCTCCACTTT. Protein product: CASKATGGEEPPLHF.

This sequence joins TRBV19 and TRBJ2-5; 8 bases fit TRBD1. Germline values: CDR1 LNHDA, CDR2 SQIVND (reference sequence). The CDR3 is 18 residues long. J was trimmed by 5 bases and V by 5 bases; bases with no gene match: 19. This chain's CDR3 is CASSPRDRSFLRSETQYF. The CDR3, as DNA: TGTGCCAGTAGTCCTCGGGACAGGTCGTTTCTCCGGTCGGAGACCCAGTACTTC.

The gene calls are TRBV7-6 and TRBJ1-2; 9 positions agree with TRBD1. Germline lookup yields CDR1 SGHVS and CDR2 FNYEAQ. With V trimmed by 5 bases and J by 2 bases, 12 bases remained unmatched. CDR3 length: 17 residues. The CDR3 reads CASSPGTGPSSNYGYTF. The CDR3 nucleotides read TGTGCCAGCAGCCCCGGGACAGGGCCCTCTTCAAACTATGGCTACACCTTC.

The V and J genes are TRBV2 and TRBJ1-1; TRBD1 matches at 7 bases. This CDR3 spans 12 amino acids. CDR1 is SNHLY, CDR2 FYNNEI, per germline. V trimming: 7 bases; J trimming: 5 bases; junction bases outside the gene matches: 4. The CDR3 spells CASKRQGTEAFF. The CDR3 DNA sequence: TGTGCCAGCAAACGACAGGGTACTGAAGCTTTCTTT.

This clone occurred once. J is TRBJ2-7 and V is TRBV7-9; D is possibly TRBD2 (6 bases). The germline V gene encodes CDR1 SEHNR and CDR2 FQNEAQ (reference sequence). The CDR3 runs to 12 residues. The germline V and J ends were trimmed by 1 base and 6 bases, with 7 bases remaining between them. CDR3 bases: TGTGCCAGCAGCTTAGAGACTAGCGAGCAGTACTTC. Translating it yields CASSLETSEQYF.

This chain connects TRBV19 to TRBJ2-3; TRBD2 might be the D (6 bases). The CDR3 covers 16 residues. The V end was cut by 1 base, the J end by 8 bases, with 19 bases between. CDR1 and CDR2 from the germline V gene are LNHDA and SQIVND (reference sequence). The CDR3 reads CASSIVWAESSVTQYF. The CDR3 DNA is TGTGCCAGTAGTATAGTATGGGCAGAATCTAGCGTTACGCAGTATTTT. Based on the CDR3 plus reference TRBV19 and TRBJ2-3, the full variable domain is DGGITQSPKYLFRKEGQNVTLSCEQNLNHDAMYWYRQDPGQGLRLIYYSQIVNDFQKGDIAEGYSVSREKKESFPLTVTSAQKNPTAFYLCASSIVWAESSVTQYFGPGTRLTVL.

V and J are TRBV11-2 and TRBJ1-6, with 7 bases matching TRBD1. V lost 8 bases, J lost 7 bases, and 5 bases stayed unmatched. The CDR3 length is 13 residues. Germline values: CDR1 SGHAT, CDR2 FQNNGV. DNA for the CDR3: TGTGCCAGCGGACAACAGGGGAATTCACCCCTCCACTTT. Protein product: CASGQQGNSPLHF.

The chain uses TRBV4-2 and TRBJ2-5, with 11 bases fitting TRBD2. Trimming at V came to 1 base and at J to 3 bases, leaving 10 bases not matched to a gene. CDR1 is LGHNA, CDR2 YNFKEQ, per germline. The CDR3 is made up of 18 amino acids. The chain's CDR3 is CASSQAHLTSGIEETQYF. The CDR3, as DNA: TGTGCCAGCAGCCAAGCCCACCTGACTAGCGGGATAGAAGAGACCCAGTACTTC.

The table lists this clone with a few counts. The CDR3 sequence: CASSLGSSRSSTDTQYF. CDR3 in DNA: TGCGCCAGCAGCTTAGGATCTAGCCGATCTAGCACAGATACGCAGTATTTT. The chain recombines TRBV5-1 with TRBJ2-3; a weak D match, TRBD2 (5 bases). Trimming removed 2 bases from V and 0 bases from J, with 16 bases in between. The CDR3 spans 17 residues. The germline CDR1 and CDR2 sequences are SGHRS and YFSETQ.

This chain uses TRBV7-9 with TRBJ1-2; 10 bases fit TRBD1. Trimming removed 4 bases from V and 3 bases from J; junction bases left unmatched: 5. CDR1 SEHNR and CDR2 FQNEAQ come from the germline V gene (reference sequence). The CDR3 is 15 amino acids. DNA of the CDR3: TGTGCCAGCAGCTCGGGACAGGGGCTCGACTATGGCTACACCTTC. Its translation is CASSSGQGLDYGYTF.

This chain connects TRBV9 to TRBJ1-2; D uncertain. The germline V and J ends were trimmed by 1 base and 4 bases, with 14 bases remaining between them. The CDR3 sequence is 15 residues long. Germline CDR1 and CDR2: SGDLS and YYNGEE. In DNA form, the CDR3 reads TGTGCCAGCAGCGTAAGCACAGATTATTTCTATGGCTACACCTTC. It specifies CASSVSTDYFYGYTF.

This clone was found once. V and J are TRBV11-2 and TRBJ1-6; D is unclear. Germline CDR1 is SGHAT and CDR2 is FQNNGV. V lost 4 bases and J lost 5, with 6 bases in between. This CDR3 spans 13 amino acids. CDR3 in amino acids: CASSSLHNSPLHF. The CDR3 DNA reads TGTGCCAGCAGCTCCCTCCATAATTCACCCCTCCACTTT.

The chain couples TRBV19 to TRBJ2-7; TRBD1 matches 9 bases. This CDR3 contains 14 residues. The trim removed 3 bases at V and 7 bases at J, leaving 7 bases unmatched. Germline loops: CDR1 LNHDA, CDR2 SQIVND (reference sequence). CDR3 nucleotide sequence: TGTGCCAGTAGTATCACAGGGGGCTTGGGGGAGCAGTACTTC. It translates to CASSITGGLGEQYF.

This clone showed up just a few times. This sample includes further DNA sequences coding for the same CDR3. CDR3 sequence reads: CASSLQGDQPQHF. Here the CDR3 DNA reads TGTGCCAGCAGCCTACAGGGTGATCAGCCCCAGCATTTT. V gene TRBV3-1 (or the pseudogene TRBV3-2) combines with J gene TRBJ1-5; tentative D call: TRBD1 (6 bases). The V end lost 4 bases, the J end lost 5 bases, and 9 bases lay between the germline ends. Looked up from germline, CDR1 is LGHDT and CDR2 is YNNKEL (reference sequence). The CDR3 is 13 residues long.

The J gene is TRBJ2-1, the V gene TRBV7-3, with D perhaps matching TRBD2 (6 bases). CDR3 size: 13 residues. The V gene's germline CDR1 is SGHTA and CDR2 FQGTGA. V was shortened by 5 bases and J by 9 bases, with 14 bases between the two germline ends. CDR3 bases: TGTGCCAGCAGCCAAAGACTAGAAGGTGAGCAGTTCTTC. This translates into CASSQRLEGEQFF.

The gene calls are TRBV29-1 and TRBJ2-1; 10 positions agree with TRBD2. V gave up 4 bases and J gave up 4 bases; unmatched junction bases: 7. This CDR3 is 15 amino acids long. Germline assignment: CDR1 SQVTM and CDR2 ANQGSEA. The chain's CDR3 is CSVVPSSGSYNEQFF. The CDR3 nucleotides are TGCAGCGTTGTTCCTTCTAGCGGGAGTTACAATGAGCAGTTCTTC.

The chain combines TRBV15 with TRBJ2-6; TRBD1 matches 10 bases. The CDR3 runs to 20 residues. CDR1 is LNHNV, CDR2 YYDKDF, per germline (reference sequence). With V trimmed by 0 bases and J by 1 base, 9 bases remained unmatched. The CDR3 is CATSRDLTGGVVSGANVLTF. The CDR3 DNA reads as TGTGCCACCAGCAGAGATCTGACAGGGGGCGTCGTTTCTGGGGCCAACGTCCTGACTTTC.